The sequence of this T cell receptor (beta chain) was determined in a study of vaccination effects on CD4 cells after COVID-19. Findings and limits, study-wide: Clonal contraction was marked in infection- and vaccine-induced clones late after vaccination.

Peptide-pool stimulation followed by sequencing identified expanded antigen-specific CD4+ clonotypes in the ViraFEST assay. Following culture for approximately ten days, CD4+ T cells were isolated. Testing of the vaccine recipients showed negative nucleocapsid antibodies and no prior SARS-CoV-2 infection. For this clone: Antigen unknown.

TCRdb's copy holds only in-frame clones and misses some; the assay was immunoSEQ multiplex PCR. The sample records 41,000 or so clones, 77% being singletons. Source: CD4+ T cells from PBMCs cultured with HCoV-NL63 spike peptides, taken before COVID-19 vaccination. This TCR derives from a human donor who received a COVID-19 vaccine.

The CDR3 loop reads CASKTRGGEKLFF. The CDR3 DNA sequence: TGTGCCAGCAAGACGAGAGGGGGTGAAAAACTGTTTTTT. This rearrangement joins TRBV2 to TRBJ1-4, with D perhaps matching TRBD1 (6 bases). The CDR3 has 13 amino acids. Per germline, CDR1 SNHLY and CDR2 FYNNEI. V shed 7 bases and J shed 7 bases, with 13 bases lying between them. The full variable domain, with the rest looked up from reference TRBV2 and TRBJ1-4, is EPEVTQTPSHQVTQMGQEVILRCVPISNHLYFYWYRQILGQKVEFLVSFYNNEISEKSEIFDDQFSVERPDGSNFTLKIRSTKLEDSAMYFCASKTRGGEKLFFGSGTQLSVL.